These 13 T cell receptor beta chains came from one sample sequenced in a study of shared clonotypes between healthy human individuals. Profiling relied on immunoSEQ multiplex PCR, and the TCRdb table lists in-frame clones only, not all of them. The data contain some 2.1 million clones, roughly 94% of them singletons. Naive CD8 cells, CD45RO-negative and positively selected for CCR7, excluded terminally differentiated effector memory CD45RA+ cells. Material: naive CD8+ T cells sorted from blood. Receptor source: a man between 18 and 29 years old in good health.

The rearrangement joins TRBV30 to TRBJ1-4; 7 nucleotides agree with TRBD1. The CDR3 loop spans 14 amino acids. V trimming: 3 bases; J trimming: 8 bases; junction bases outside the gene matches: 9. Germline V gives CDR1 GTSNPN, CDR2 SVGIG (reference sequence). Written as DNA, the CDR3 is TGTGCCTGGAGGGAGGGGGCAGAAAGGGAAAAACTGTTTTTT. Its translation is CAWREGAEREKLFF.

The rearrangement joins TRBV19 to TRBJ2-7; 11 bases are shared with TRBD2. Germline V CDR1 and CDR2: LNHDA, SQIVND (reference sequence). The ends lost 7 bases at V and 3 bases at J; junction bases unmatched: 14. The CDR3 covers 17 residues. The CDR3 loop is CASTAGVAGGPSYEQYF. For the CDR3, the DNA is TGTGCCAGTACCGCGGGTGTAGCGGGAGGGCCAAGCTACGAGCAGTACTTC.

The chain carries TRBV27 and TRBJ2-2, with D hard to call. This CDR3 is 13 amino acids long. Germline V gene sequence: CDR1 MNHEY, CDR2 SMNVEV (reference sequence). V was shortened by 7 bases and J by 4 bases, with 10 bases between the two germline ends. The chain's CDR3 is CASKLSGTGELFF. CDR3 DNA sequence: TGTGCCAGCAAACTCTCGGGCACCGGGGAGCTGTTTTTT.

The rearrangement links TRBV10-1 to TRBJ2-2; 10 nucleotides align to TRBD2. The CDR3 covers 14 residues. Germline trimming cut 6 bases from V and 6 bases from J; bases unmatched to any gene: 4. Looked up from germline, CDR1 is WNHNN and CDR2 is SYGVQD (reference sequence). CDR3 nucleotide sequence: TGCGCCAGCAGCCTAGCGGGAGCGTCCGGGGAGCTGTTTTTT. It encodes CASSLAGASGELFF.

This clone has only one observation. The chain has TRBV19 and TRBJ2-1; 11 bases map to TRBD2. Germline CDR1 reads LNHDA; CDR2 reads SQIVND (reference sequence). This CDR3 comprises 17 residues. The V and J ends lost 8 bases and 9 bases, in that order; junction bases with no gene match: 18. The CDR3 DNA reads as TGTGCCAGTGAGGGGACTAGCGGCGGACCTCCGGTCTTTGAGCAGTTCTTC. It codes for CASEGTSGGPPVFEQFF.

The V gene is TRBV6-1, the J gene TRBJ2-7; TRBD2 aligns across 9 bases. This CDR3 has 13 residues. Germline CDR1 is MNHNS and CDR2 is SASEGT. With V trimmed by 8 bases and J by 3 bases, 5 bases remained unmatched. The CDR3 coding sequence is TGTGCCAGCCGCGGGGGGGCCTTCTACGAGCAGTACTTC. Protein sequence: CASRGGAFYEQYF.

The genes are TRBV6-5 and TRBJ2-7; the D call may be TRBD1 or TRBD2 (5 bases each). Germline assignment: CDR1 MNHEY and CDR2 SVGAGI. The CDR3 loop spans 14 amino acids. V lost 0 bases and J 5 bases, leaving 11 bases between the germline ends. This chain's CDR3 is CASSYSNQGDEQYF. CDR3 in DNA: TGTGCCAGCAGTTACTCGAATCAGGGAGACGAGCAGTACTTC.

Points on this clone: Other DNA sequences in this sample translate to the same CDR3. V usage is TRBV7-6 and J usage is TRBJ1-2; 8 bases line up with TRBD1. In germline, CDR1 is SGHVS, CDR2 FNYEAQ. The CDR3 runs 14 residues. With 5 bases clipped from V and 4 bases from J, the junction kept 6 bases outside the gene matches. Here the CDR3 DNA reads TGTGCCAGCAGCCCCGGACAGGGTGGCTATGGCTACACCTTC. This encodes CASSPGQGGYGYTF.

This rearrangement joins TRBV4-1 to TRBJ1-2; TRBD1 matches 10 bases. Germline V gene lookup returns CDR1 MGHRA and CDR2 YSYEKL. After removal of 1 base from V and 6 bases from J, the junction contained 5 bases not matched to a gene. The CDR3 sequence is 15 residues long. The CDR3 loop is CASSQGQGAPNGYTF. The CDR3 DNA reads as TGCGCCAGCAGCCAAGGACAGGGGGCCCCCAATGGCTACACCTTC.

This clone was detected only once. This chain's CDR3 is CASSLAGGLYEQYF. CDR3 nucleotide sequence: TGTGCCAGCAGCTTAGCAGGGGGTCTCTACGAGCAGTACTTC. V and J are TRBV7-6 and TRBJ2-7; the D gene is possibly TRBD1 (6 bases). Trimming stripped 0 bases from V and 3 bases from J, with 9 bases between. CDR1 SGHVS and CDR2 FNYEAQ come from the germline V gene. This CDR3 has 14 residues.

The rearrangement links TRBV4-1 to TRBJ2-7; either TRBD1 or TRBD2 may fit D (5 bases each). The V gene's germline CDR1 is MGHRA and CDR2 YSYEKL. V was cut by 1 base and J by 4 bases, with 11 bases left in between. CDR3 length equals 14 residues. This chain's CDR3 is CASSQGDGVYEQYF. CDR3 coding DNA: TGCGCCAGCAGCCAAGGGGACGGAGTTTACGAGCAGTACTTC.

The rearrangement uses TRBV6-1 and TRBJ1-5; D ambiguous. V lost 2 bases and J lost 8, with 16 bases in between. From germline, CDR1 is MNHNS and CDR2 SASEGT. This CDR3 comprises 15 residues. The CDR3 DNA reads as TGTGCCAGCAGTGAATTTTCCCCTAGTGAAGAGCCCCAGCATTTT. Amino acid sequence: CASSEFSPSEEPQHF.

The chain employs TRBV7-9 and TRBJ1-3; the D gene is possibly TRBD1 (5 bases). V was cut by 6 bases and J by 2 bases, with 11 bases left in between. The length of the CDR3 is 14 residues. Germline CDR1 SEHNR, CDR2 FQNEAQ (reference sequence). This chain's CDR3 is CASRPGQAGNTIYF. Written as DNA, the CDR3 is TGTGCCAGCAGACCCGGACAAGCTGGAAACACCATATATTTT.